The clone carrying this TCR beta chain was seen only a few times. This sample stems from a study of blood T cell repertoires in COVID-19. Study-level background: Researchers got acute and convalescent COVID-19 samples from the United States, Italy and Spain. In each case, the material was cDNA or gDNA derived from T cells, B-cell-depleted T cells, or PBMCs.

CDR3 length: 14 residues. Germline values: CDR1 SGHRS, CDR2 YFSETQ. The germline V and J ends were trimmed by 0 bases and 8 bases, with 14 bases remaining between them. In the original workflow: The assay estimated nucleated cells by amplifying reference gene primers. Measured with immunoSEQ multiplex PCR; TCRdb has only the in-frame clones, and not every one. Clonal size and the V and J genes are those of that table, whereas D and trimming came from the DNA. The sample has 25,000 to 35,000 clones, 75% to 90% seen once; the top ten hold around half. Sequences were obtained from peripheral blood. The chain carries TRBV5-1 and TRBJ1-2, with TRBD1 as a possible D gene (5 bases). The origin of this receptor is a human donor with acute or convalescent COVID-19. The donor label of this sample is uncertain. Here the CDR3 DNA reads TGCGCCAGCAGCTTGGGGGCGGCAGGGAAGGGCTACACCTTC. This encodes CASSLGAAGKGYTF.